The sequence of this TCR beta chain was determined in a study of T-cell reconstitution after alpha-beta-depleted transplantation in children. This clonotype has at least ten counts. Molecular barcoding with unique molecular identifiers was used for the TCRbeta library. TCRdb itself ran the PCR reads through MiXCR, one entry per CDR3 protein. The table has around 680,000 distinct CDR3 sequences, around 16% seen once; the top ten hold 1.1%. Sequencing used PBMCs from the stem cell graft donor, obtained from the stem cell graft. This sequence was found in a human donor who donated a stem cell graft to a child with acute myeloid leukemia.

CDR3 DNA: TGCAGCACCTTTGGGAGGGCAGAGACCCAGTACTTC. It codes for CSTFGRAETQYF. The rearrangement joins TRBV29-1 to TRBJ2-5, with 7 bases lining up with TRBD2. From germline, CDR1 is SQVTM and CDR2 ANQGSEA. The CDR3 is 12 residues long. The trim removed 8 bases at V and 4 bases at J, leaving 7 bases unmatched.